This T cell receptor (beta chain) appears in the sequencing data of a study of T-cell reconstitution after alpha-beta-depleted transplantation in children. Unique molecular identifiers were built into the TCRbeta library. MiXCR was run by TCRdb on the PCR reads, yielding one entry per CDR3 protein. The sample lists about 420,000 distinct CDR3 sequences, approximately 11% occurring once. Unmatched junction bases numbered 14, after V lost 6 bases and J lost 1 base. The CDR3 spans 17 residues. Germline CDR1 and CDR2: MNHNS and SASEGT. The chain uses TRBV6-1 and TRBJ1-2; 7 nucleotides match TRBD1. The sequence was obtained from a human donor who donated a stem cell graft to a child with acute myeloid leukemia. The specimen was PBMCs from the stem cell graft donor, collected from the stem cell graft. The CDR3 region has the DNA TGTGCCAGCAGAATTACCGGGACAGTGTCTTATAACTATGGCTACACCTTC. It encodes CASRITGTVSYNYGYTF.